A selection of T cell receptor beta chains follows, all from one sample in a study of blood T cell repertoires in COVID-19. TCRdb's table, derived via immunoSEQ multiplex PCR, lists solely in-frame clones and lacks some. In the table there are fewer than 35,000 clones, roughly 85% of which are singletons. Input material: peripheral blood. Receptors originate from a man at least 80 years old with active COVID-19. The CDR3 runs from the conserved cysteine through the conserved F or W. Fields, in order: D gene, V gene, J gene, clone size, CDR3 DNA, CDR3 protein. The D gene is left open where the match is weak. Not all rows give a size; the values are once, few, many and, for expanded clones, a class.

TRBD2	TRBV20-1	TRBJ2-5	NA	TGCAGTGCTAGGACTAGCGGCCCCCAGTACTTC	CSARTSGPQYF
TRBD1	TRBV28	TRBJ1-2	medium-sized	TGTGCCAGCAGTAGGACAGGAGGCCCCAACTATGGCTACACCTTC	CASSRTGGPNYGYTF
NA	TRBV7-9	TRBJ2-2	NA	TGTGCCAGCAGCCGTCCCTTGAGACACACCTCCGGGGAGCTGTTTTTT	CASSRPLRHTSGELFF
NA	TRBV12-3/TRBV12-4	TRBJ2-1	NA	TGTGCCAGCAGGACAGGATACAATGAGCAGTTCTTC	CASRTGYNEQFF
TRBD2	TRBV7-9	TRBJ2-2	NA	TGTGCCAGCAGCCCGCGACTAGCGGAGAACACCGGGGAGCTGTTTTTT	CASSPRLAENTGELFF
NA	TRBV5-1	TRBJ2-5	NA	TGCGCCAGCAGCCCCGGACAGCCACAAGAGACCCAGTACTTC	CASSPGQPQETQYF
TRBD2	TRBV18	TRBJ2-2	NA	TGTGCCAGCTCACCACCCGGGACTAGCCTCACCGGGGAGCTGTTTTTT	CASSPPGTSLTGELFF
NA	TRBV6-1	TRBJ2-3	NA	TGTGCCAGCAGTGAAGCGGCCAGAACAGATACGCAGTATTTT	CASSEAARTDTQYF
NA	TRBV4-3	TRBJ1-2	NA	TGCGCCAGCAGCCAAGATACCAGGGCGATCAACTATGGCTACACCTTC	CASSQDTRAINYGYTF
NA	TRBV30	TRBJ1-2	NA	TGTGCCTGGAGTCCCGCGGGGACCGCCGGTGCGTATGGCTACACCTTC	CAWSPAGTAGAYGYTF
TRBD1	TRBV6-5	TRBJ2-7	NA	TGTGCCAGCAGTCGGGACAGGGGAGTTGAGCAGTACTTC	CASSRDRGVEQYF
NA	TRBV7-6	TRBJ1-6	NA	TGTGCCAGCAGCTTGGAAACGGGGGATGATTCACCCCTCCACTTT	CASSLETGDDSPLHF
TRBD1	TRBV3-1/TRBV3-2	TRBJ2-5	NA	TGTGCCAGCAGCTACCCGACAGGGGAAGAGACCCAGTACTTC	CASSYPTGEETQYF
TRBD1	TRBV4-1	TRBJ1-1	NA	TGCGCCAGCAGCCAAGAAGGTAGGACAGGGGGCGCGAACACTGAAGCTTTCTTT	CASSQEGRTGGANTEAFF
NA	TRBV18	TRBJ1-2	NA	TGTGCCAGCTCACCAGAGTCTCAGGGGAATGGCTACACCTTC	CASSPESQGNGYTF
NA	TRBV5-6	TRBJ1-3	NA	TGTGCCAGCACCAACGGACAGTTGTACTCTGGAAACACCATATATTTT	CASTNGQLYSGNTIYF
TRBD2	TRBV3-1/TRBV3-2	TRBJ2-3	NA	TGTGCCAGCAGCCTAAACAGGCCTAGCGGGGGGTACACAGATACGCAGTATTTT	CASSLNRPSGGYTDTQYF
NA	TRBV7-9	TRBJ1-6	NA	TGTGCCAGCAGCTTAGGGGAGGGATACTCACCCCTCCACTTT	CASSLGEGYSPLHF
NA	TRBV2	TRBJ1-2	NA	TGTGCCAGCAGTGAAGCGCTTCGGGGAAAACATGGCTACACCTTC	CASSEALRGKHGYTF
NA	TRBV10-3	TRBJ2-7	few	TGTGCCATCAATTCCGGGACACGGAGATACGAGCAGTACTTC	CAINSGTRRYEQYF
NA	TRBV5-1	TRBJ1-1	few	TGCGCCAGCAGCTTGCAAACAGGGTTGGCCACTGAAGCTTTCTTT	CASSLQTGLATEAFF
TRBD2	TRBV2	TRBJ2-2	NA	TGTGCCAGCACCTTACTAGCGGGGGACACCGGGGAGCTGTTTTTT	CASTLLAGDTGELFF
TRBD1	TRBV5-6	TRBJ1-1	NA	TGTGCCAGCAGCTACCTGGGGACAGGGGAATCGTCCGGAGCTTTCTTT	CASSYLGTGESSGAFF
TRBD2	TRBV3-1/TRBV3-2	TRBJ2-3	NA	TGTGCCAGCAGCCAGGGCCCCGGCAGCGGGGGTACAGATACGCAGTATTTT	CASSQGPGSGGTDTQYF
TRBD2	TRBV6-7	TRBJ2-2	NA	TGTGCCAGCATCGGACCGGAACGGGGGGAGGTCGGGGAGCTGTTTTTT	CASIGPERGEVGELFF
NA	TRBV6-5	TRBJ1-2	NA	TGTGCCAGCTCAACCGGGCAGGGCAGAGGCTACACCTTC	CASSTGQGRGYTF